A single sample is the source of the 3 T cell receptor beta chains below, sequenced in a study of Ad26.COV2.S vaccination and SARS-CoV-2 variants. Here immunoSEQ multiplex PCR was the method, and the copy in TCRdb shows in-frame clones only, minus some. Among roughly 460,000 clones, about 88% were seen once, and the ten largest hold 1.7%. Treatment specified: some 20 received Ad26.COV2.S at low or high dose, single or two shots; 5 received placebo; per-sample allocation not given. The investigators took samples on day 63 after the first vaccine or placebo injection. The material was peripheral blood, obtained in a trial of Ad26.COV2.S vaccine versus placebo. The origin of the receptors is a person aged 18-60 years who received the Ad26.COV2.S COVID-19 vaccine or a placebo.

CDR3 nucleotides: TGCGCCAGCAGCTTGGGCGGGAGGTCCGGGTCACCCCTCCACTTT. Translated, it gives CASSLGGRSGSPLHF. The V and J genes are TRBV5-1 and TRBJ1-6; D call uncertain. The CDR3 consists of 15 residues. Trimming removed 0 bases at V and 10 bases at J, with 14 bases between. Germline lookup yields CDR1 SGHRS and CDR2 YFSETQ.

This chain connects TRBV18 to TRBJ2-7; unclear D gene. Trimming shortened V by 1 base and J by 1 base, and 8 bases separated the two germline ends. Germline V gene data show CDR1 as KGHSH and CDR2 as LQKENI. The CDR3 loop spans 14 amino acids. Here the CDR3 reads CASSPRQESYEQYF. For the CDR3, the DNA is TGTGCCAGCTCACCACGTCAGGAATCCTACGAGCAGTACTTC.

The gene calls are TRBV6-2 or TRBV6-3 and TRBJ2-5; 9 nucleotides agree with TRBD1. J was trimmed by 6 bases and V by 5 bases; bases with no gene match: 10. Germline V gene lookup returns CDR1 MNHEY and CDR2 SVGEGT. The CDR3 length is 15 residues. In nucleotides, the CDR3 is TGTGCCAGCAGTCACAACGAGGGGACAGGGAAGACCCAGTACTTC. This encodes CASSHNEGTGKTQYF.